This T cell receptor beta chain was sequenced in a study of T cells in Graves' hyperthyroidism and ophthalmopathy. Study outcomes and limitations: A model using 13 V-J features told ophthalmopathy apart from stable hyperthyroidism. Ophthalmopathy onset followed model prediction by a median approximately 7 months.

RNA transcripts were the template for amplifying TCR beta CDR3 regions. The HTBI set primed first-round TCR CDR3 RT-PCR. One entry per CDR3 protein, called by TCRdb with MiXCR from the multiplex PCR reads. The sample consists of over 500,000 distinct CDR3 sequences, 17% of them appearing once. This clonotype was detected many times. Its antigen is not identified. V was cut by 0 bases and J by 6 bases, with 15 bases left in between. In germline, CDR1 is LGHDT, CDR2 YNNKEL (reference sequence). This CDR3 comprises 16 residues. Diagnoses were established using clinical symptoms, serum thyroxine and TRAb, thyroid ultrasound and orbital computed tomography.

This receptor was taken from a woman aged 18-29 years with Graves' ophthalmopathy. Sample: blood. V is TRBV3-1 and J is TRBJ1-5; weak D call: TRBD1 (5 bases). DNA of the CDR3: TGTGCCAGCAGCCAAGAAAGTCCCAGGGTGGCTCAGCCCCAGCATTTT. It translates to CASSQESPRVAQPQHF.